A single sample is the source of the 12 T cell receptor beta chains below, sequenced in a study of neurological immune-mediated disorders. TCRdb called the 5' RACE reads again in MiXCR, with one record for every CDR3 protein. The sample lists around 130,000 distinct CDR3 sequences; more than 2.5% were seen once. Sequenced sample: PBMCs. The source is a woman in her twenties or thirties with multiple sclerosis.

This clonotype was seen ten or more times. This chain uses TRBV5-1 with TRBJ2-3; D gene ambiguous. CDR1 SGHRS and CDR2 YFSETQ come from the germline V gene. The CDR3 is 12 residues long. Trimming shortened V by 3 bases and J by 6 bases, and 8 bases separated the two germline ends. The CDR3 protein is CASSWSEDTQYF. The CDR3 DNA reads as TGCGCCAGCAGCTGGTCGGAGGATACGCAGTATTTT.

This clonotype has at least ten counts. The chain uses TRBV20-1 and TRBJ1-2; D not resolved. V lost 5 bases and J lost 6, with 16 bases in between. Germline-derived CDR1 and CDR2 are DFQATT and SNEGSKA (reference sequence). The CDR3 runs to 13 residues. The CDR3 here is CSAPGYNRHGYTF. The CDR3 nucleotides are TGCAGTGCTCCGGGATACAATCGTCATGGCTACACCTTC.

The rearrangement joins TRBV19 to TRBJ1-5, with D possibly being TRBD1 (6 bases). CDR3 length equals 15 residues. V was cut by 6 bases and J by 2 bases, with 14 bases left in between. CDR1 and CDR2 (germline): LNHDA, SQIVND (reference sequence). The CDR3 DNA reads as TGTGCCAGTAGCGGACAGAGGTGGGGCAATCAGCCCCAGCATTTT. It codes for CASSGQRWGNQPQHF.

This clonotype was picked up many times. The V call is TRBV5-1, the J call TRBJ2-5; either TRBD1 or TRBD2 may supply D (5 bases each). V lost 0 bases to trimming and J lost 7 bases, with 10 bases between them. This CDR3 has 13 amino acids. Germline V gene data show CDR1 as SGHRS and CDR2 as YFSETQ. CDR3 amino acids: CASSLGDARTQYF. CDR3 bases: TGCGCCAGCAGCTTGGGGGACGCGCGGACCCAGTACTTC.

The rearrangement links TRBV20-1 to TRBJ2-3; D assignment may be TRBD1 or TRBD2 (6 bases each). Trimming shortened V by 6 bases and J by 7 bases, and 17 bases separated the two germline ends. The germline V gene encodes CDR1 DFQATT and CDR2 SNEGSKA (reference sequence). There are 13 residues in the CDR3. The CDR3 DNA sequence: TGCAGTGCAAGACTCGGGGGCACGAATACGCAGTATTTT. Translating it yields CSARLGGTNTQYF.

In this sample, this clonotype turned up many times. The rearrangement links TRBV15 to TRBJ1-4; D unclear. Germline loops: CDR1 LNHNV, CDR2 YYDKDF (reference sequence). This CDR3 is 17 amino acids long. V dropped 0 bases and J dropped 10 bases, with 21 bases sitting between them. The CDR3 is CATSRDQALGWSGKLFF. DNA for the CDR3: TGTGCCACCAGCAGAGATCAGGCCCTGGGCTGGAGTGGAAAACTGTTTTTT.

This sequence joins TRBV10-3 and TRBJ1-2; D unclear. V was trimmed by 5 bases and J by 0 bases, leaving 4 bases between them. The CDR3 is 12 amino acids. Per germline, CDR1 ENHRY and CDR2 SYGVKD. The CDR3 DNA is TGTGCCATCAGTCCCGCTAACTATGGCTACACCTTC. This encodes CAISPANYGYTF.

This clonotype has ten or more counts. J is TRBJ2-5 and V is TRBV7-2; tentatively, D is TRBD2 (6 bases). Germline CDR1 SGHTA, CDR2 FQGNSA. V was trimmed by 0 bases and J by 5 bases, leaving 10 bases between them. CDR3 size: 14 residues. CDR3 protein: CASSLAWAGETQYF. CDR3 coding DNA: TGTGCCAGCAGCTTAGCGTGGGCGGGGGAGACCCAGTACTTC.

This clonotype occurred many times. The DNA for the CDR3 is TGTGCCAGCTCCCGGGGGGGACCCACTGAAGCTTTCTTT. This gives the protein CASSRGGPTEAFF. V usage is TRBV18 and J usage is TRBJ1-1; D perhaps matches TRBD1 (5 bases). Germline V gives CDR1 KGHSH, CDR2 LQKENI. The CDR3 length is 13 residues. Trimming cost V 6 bases and J 4 bases, with 12 bases left between them.

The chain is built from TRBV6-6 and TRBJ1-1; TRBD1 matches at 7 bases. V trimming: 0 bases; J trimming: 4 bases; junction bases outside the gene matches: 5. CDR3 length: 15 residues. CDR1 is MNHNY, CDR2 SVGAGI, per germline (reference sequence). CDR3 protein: CASSYSTGTATEAFF. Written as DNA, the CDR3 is TGTGCCAGCAGTTACTCGACCGGGACAGCCACTGAAGCTTTCTTT.

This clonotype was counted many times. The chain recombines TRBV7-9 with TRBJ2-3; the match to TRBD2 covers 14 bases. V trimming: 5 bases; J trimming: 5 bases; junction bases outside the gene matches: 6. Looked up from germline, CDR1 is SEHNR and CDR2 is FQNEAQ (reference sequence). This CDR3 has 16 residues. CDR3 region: CASSPGLAGAEDTQYF. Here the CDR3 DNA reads TGTGCCAGCAGCCCGGGACTAGCGGGAGCCGAAGATACGCAGTATTTT. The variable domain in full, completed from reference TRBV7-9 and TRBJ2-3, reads DTGVSQNPRHKITKRGQNVTFRCDPISEHNRLYWYRQTLGQGPEFLTYFQNEAQLEKSRLLSDRFSAERPKGSFSTLEIQRTEQGDSAMYLCASSPGLAGAEDTQYFGPGTRLTVL.

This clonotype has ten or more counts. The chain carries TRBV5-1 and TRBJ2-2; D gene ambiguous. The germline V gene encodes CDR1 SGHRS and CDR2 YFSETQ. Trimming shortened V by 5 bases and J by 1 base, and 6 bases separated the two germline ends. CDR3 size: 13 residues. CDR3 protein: CASSGRNTGELFF. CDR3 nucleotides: TGCGCCAGCAGTGGTAGGAACACCGGGGAGCTGTTTTTT.